The next 27 T cell receptor beta chains were all read from a single sample in a study of T cell repertoires in cytomegalovirus infection. MiXCR, applied by TCRdb to the reads, yields one record per CDR3 protein. The sample carries around 330,000 distinct CDR3 sequences, roughly 15% recorded once. The specimen was PBMCs. The receptors stem from a human donor in good health (CMV status not recorded). Some clones in this sample may be carry-over from other donors' samples.

This clonotype appeared a few times. The gene calls are TRBV2 and TRBJ2-2; 7 positions match TRBD1. Germline loops: CDR1 SNHLY, CDR2 FYNNEI. The V and J ends lost 7 bases and 4 bases, in that order; junction bases with no gene match: 6. This CDR3 is 14 amino acids long. CDR3: CASTRGLSTGELFF. The CDR3, as DNA: TGTGCCAGCACGAGGGGGCTGAGCACCGGGGAGCTGTTTTTT.

There are a few counts of this clonotype. V is TRBV28 and J is TRBJ2-3; 12 bases map to TRBD2. With V trimmed by 8 bases and J by 6 bases, 12 bases remained unmatched. Germline V gives CDR1 MDHEN, CDR2 SYDVKM. CDR3 length equals 16 residues. CDR3 coding DNA: TGTGCCAGCGGTGATCCCGGACTAGCGGGGACCGATACGCAGTATTTT. It translates to CASGDPGLAGTDTQYF.

V gene TRBV2 combines with J gene TRBJ1-1; D gene ambiguous. CDR3 size: 14 residues. Trimming shortened V by 3 bases and J by 7 bases, and 15 bases separated the two germline ends. Germline V gene sequence: CDR1 SNHLY, CDR2 FYNNEI. The CDR3 protein is CASSDSYRESEAFF. The CDR3 bases are TGTGCCAGCAGTGATAGTTACCGGGAGAGTGAAGCTTTCTTT.

The chain carries TRBV4-2 and TRBJ2-6; 8 bases match TRBD2. CDR3 length: 15 residues. Germline values: CDR1 LGHNA, CDR2 YNFKEQ. Trimming at V came to 5 bases and at J to 3 bases, leaving 3 bases not matched to a gene. The CDR3 bases are TGTGCCAGCAGCTCAACTAGCGGTGGGGCCAACGTCCTGACTTTC. Its translation is CASSSTSGGANVLTF.

In its sample, this clonotype was seen many times. V is TRBV7-2 and J is TRBJ1-5; D call uncertain. Trimming stripped 2 bases from V and 0 bases from J, with 14 bases between. The CDR3 is 17 residues long. From germline, CDR1 is SGHTA and CDR2 FQGNSA. The CDR3 DNA follows: TGTGCCAGCAGCTTAAGTGTTTCTAGTGATAGCAATCAGCCCCAGCATTTT. Its translation is CASSLSVSSDSNQPQHF.

This clonotype was recorded at least ten times. The chain joins TRBV7-9 to TRBJ1-5, with unresolved D. Trimming took off 5 bases at V and 8 bases at J, with 13 bases between the two ends. This CDR3 region has 13 residues. In germline, CDR1 is SEHNR, CDR2 FQNEAQ (reference sequence). Written as DNA, the CDR3 is TGTGCCAGCAGCCTAACGGGGATGGAGCCCCAGCATTTT. Its translation is CASSLTGMEPQHF. Using reference TRBV7-9 and TRBJ1-5 for the parts outside the CDR3, the full variable domain is DTGVSQNPRHKITKRGQNVTFRCDPISEHNRLYWYRQTLGQGPEFLTYFQNEAQLEKSRLLSDRFSAERPKGSFSTLEIQRTEQGDSAMYLCASSLTGMEPQHFGDGTRLSIL.

This clonotype was observed at least ten times. The chain employs TRBV7-2 and TRBJ2-2; 9 nucleotides align to TRBD1. Germline V gene sequence: CDR1 SGHTA, CDR2 FQGNSA. The ends lost 5 bases at V and 5 bases at J; junction bases unmatched: 12. The CDR3 spans 17 residues. The CDR3: CASSPHPGTGRTGELFF. The CDR3 DNA sequence: TGTGCCAGCAGCCCACACCCCGGGACAGGGAGAACCGGGGAGCTGTTTTTT.

The genes are TRBV5-1 and TRBJ1-1; D call uncertain. The CDR3 has 16 amino acids. V gave up 1 base and J gave up 1 base, with 14 bases separating them. Looked up from germline, CDR1 is SGHRS and CDR2 is YFSETQ. The CDR3 loop reads CASSLSPTPPNTEAFF. In nucleotides, the CDR3 is TGCGCCAGCAGCTTGAGTCCCACTCCACCGAACACTGAAGCTTTCTTT. The full variable domain, completed using reference TRBV5-1 and TRBJ1-1, is KAGVTQTPRYLIKTRGQQVTLSCSPISGHRSVSWYQQTPGQGLQFLFEYFSETQRNKGNFPGRFSGRQFSNSRSEMNVSTLELGDSALYLCASSLSPTPPNTEAFFGQGTRLTVV.

This rearrangement joins TRBV6-6 to TRBJ1-6; 7 bases agree with TRBD1. This CDR3 comprises 16 residues. Germline values: CDR1 MNHNY, CDR2 SVGAGI (reference sequence). Losses at the gene ends were 2 bases for V and 6 bases for J; bases not matched to a gene: 7. DNA of the CDR3: TGTGCCAGCAGTTACCGAGCGGGACAGCTTAATTCACCCCTCCACTTT. It translates to CASSYRAGQLNSPLHF.

The chain combines TRBV6-5 with TRBJ1-1; 8 positions match TRBD1. The ends lost 6 bases at V and 2 bases at J; junction bases unmatched: 5. The CDR3 is 14 amino acids. The germline V gene has CDR1 MNHEY and CDR2 SVGAGI. CDR3 amino acids: CASSETGENTEAFF. In DNA, the CDR3 is TGTGCCAGCAGCGAGACAGGGGAAAACACTGAAGCTTTCTTT.

This clonotype was detected a few times. The rearrangement links TRBV6-6 to TRBJ1-6; D is unclear. This CDR3 contains 19 residues. V was cut by 0 bases and J by 3 bases, with 18 bases left in between. Germline loops: CDR1 MNHNY, CDR2 SVGAGI (reference sequence). CDR3 amino acids: CASSYSFGLAADYNSPLHF. CDR3 coding DNA: TGTGCCAGCAGTTACTCGTTTGGTCTCGCGGCAGACTATAATTCACCCCTCCACTTT.

The gene calls are TRBV10-3 and TRBJ1-2; maybe TRBD1 (5 bases). The CDR3 extends over 16 amino acids. Germline values: CDR1 ENHRY, CDR2 SYGVKD. Trimming removed 5 bases from V and 0 bases from J, with 16 bases in between. As DNA, the CDR3 is TGTGCCATCAGTCCAGACAGAGACTTAGCTAACTATGGCTACACCTTC. Translated, it gives CAISPDRDLANYGYTF.

This chain joins TRBV3-1 and TRBJ2-2; the match to TRBD1 covers 11 bases. CDR3 length: 18 residues. CDR1 is LGHDT and CDR2 is YNNKEL in the germline V gene (reference sequence). J was trimmed by 2 bases and V by 0 bases; bases with no gene match: 5. DNA of the CDR3: TGTGCCAGCAGCCAAGAAACCGGGACAGGGGGTAACACCGGGGAGCTGTTTTTT. Its protein product is CASSQETGTGGNTGELFF.

J is TRBJ2-7 and V is TRBV6-6; D is ambiguous. Per the germline V gene, CDR1 is MNHNY and CDR2 is SVGAGI (reference sequence). CDR3 length: 14 residues. Deletions cut 2 bases from V and 3 bases from J, with 11 bases between. CDR3 sequence reads: CASSYPFQDYEQYF. The CDR3 bases are TGTGCCAGCAGTTACCCCTTCCAGGACTACGAGCAGTACTTC.

V and J are TRBV20-1 and TRBJ1-5; 10 nucleotides line up with TRBD1. The CDR3 extends over 16 amino acids. Unmatched junction bases numbered 9, after V lost 6 bases and J lost 1 base. Germline V gene data show CDR1 as DFQATT and CDR2 as SNEGSKA (reference sequence). As DNA, the CDR3 is TGCAGTGCAGAGGGGAGACAGGGGGCGAGCAATCAGCCCCAGCATTTT. Its translation is CSAEGRQGASNQPQHF.

The rearrangement joins TRBV6-5 to TRBJ2-5; D is undetermined. The CDR3 loop spans 12 amino acids. From germline, CDR1 is MNHEY and CDR2 SVGAGI. Trimming took 8 bases from V and 2 from J, leaving 9 bases between them. CDR3 residues: CASVGQQETQYF. In DNA, the CDR3 is TGTGCCAGCGTCGGGCAGCAAGAGACCCAGTACTTC.

The chain recombines TRBV9 with TRBJ1-1; D may be TRBD1 (5 bases). This CDR3 comprises 14 residues. Between the trimmed V and J ends, which lost 4 bases and 4 bases, there was a span of 14 bases. Germline V gives CDR1 SGDLS, CDR2 YYNGEE. This chain's CDR3 is CASSPAGVSTEAFF. CDR3 bases: TGTGCCAGCAGCCCCGCGGGGGTTAGCACTGAAGCTTTCTTT.

The rearrangement uses TRBV15 and TRBJ1-5; the match to TRBD1 covers 7 bases. Germline V lookup: CDR1 LNHNV, CDR2 YYDKDF (reference sequence). There are 14 residues in the CDR3. Trimming removed 1 base from V and 4 bases from J; junction bases left unmatched: 1. Here the CDR3 reads CATSRGQGNQPQHF. DNA of the CDR3: TGTGCCACCAGCAGAGGACAGGGAAATCAGCCCCAGCATTTT.

This chain joins TRBV7-8 and TRBJ2-1; no reliable D call. Trimming cost V 5 bases and J 12 bases, with 23 bases left between them. The CDR3 runs 15 residues. Per germline, CDR1 SGHVS and CDR2 FQNEAQ. CDR3 sequence (DNA): TGTGCCAGCAGCCCCCCGTACCCCCAAATGGATGTGCAGTTCTTC. It codes for CASSPPYPQMDVQFF.

This sequence joins TRBV28 and TRBJ2-1, with 8 positions matching TRBD1. With V trimmed by 8 bases and J by 3 bases, 6 bases remained unmatched. The V gene's germline CDR1 is MDHEN and CDR2 SYDVKM. The CDR3 covers 14 residues. The CDR3 DNA reads TGTGCCAGCGCCCGGACAGGGCTCTACAATGAGCAGTTCTTC. This codes for CASARTGLYNEQFF. Full variable domain (remainder filled in from reference TRBV28 and TRBJ2-1): DVKVTQSSRYLVKRTGEKVFLECVQDMDHENMFWYRQDPGLGLRLIYFSYDVKMKEKGDIPEGYSVSREKKERFSLILESASTNQTSMYLCASARTGLYNEQFFGPGTRLTVL.

This clonotype was recorded at least ten times. V is TRBV4-1 and J is TRBJ2-5; TRBD1 agrees at 10 bases. This CDR3 has 18 amino acids. Unmatched junction bases numbered 15, after V lost 5 bases and J lost 3 bases. Germline loops: CDR1 MGHRA, CDR2 YSYEKL. In DNA, the CDR3 is TGCGCCAGCAGCGAAAATAACCCGGGACAGGGGACTGAAGAGACCCAGTACTTC. Translated: CASSENNPGQGTEETQYF.

The chain joins TRBV28 to TRBJ1-2; the D gene is possibly TRBD1 (6 bases). This CDR3 is built from 11 residues. The germline V gene has CDR1 MDHEN and CDR2 SYDVKM. V was clipped by 4 bases and J by 6 bases, with 6 bases between them. CDR3 DNA: TGTGCCAGCAGTTACAGGGATGGCTACACCTTC. Its protein product is CASSYRDGYTF.

The chain recombines TRBV12-3 or TRBV12-4 with TRBJ1-6, with TRBD1 as a possible D gene (5 bases). V was clipped by 5 bases and J by 12 bases, with 11 bases between them. This CDR3 has 12 amino acids. The CDR3 spells CASSQGDRPLHF. CDR3 in DNA: TGTGCCAGCAGTCAAGGGGATCGACCCCTCCACTTT.

The sample holds many counts of this clonotype. In DNA form, the CDR3 reads TGTGCCAGCAGTTTAAGGATCGGCCTCAGGGCAGCTTTCTTT. This encodes CASSLRIGLRAAFF. This chain joins TRBV28 and TRBJ1-1, with D tentatively TRBD1 (5 bases). Between the trimmed V and J ends, which lost 2 bases and 10 bases, there was a span of 17 bases. Germline values: CDR1 MDHEN, CDR2 SYDVKM. The CDR3 length is 14 residues.

The chain joins TRBV25-1 to TRBJ2-5, with TRBD1 matching over 11 bases. The CDR3 is 16 residues long. V gave up 4 bases and J gave up 2 bases; unmatched junction bases: 6. CDR1 and CDR2 from the germline V gene are MGHDK and SYGVNS. As DNA, the CDR3 is TGTGCCAGCAGTGGACGGACAGGGGGCCAACAAGAGACCCAGTACTTC. This translates into CASSGRTGGQQETQYF. Filled out from reference TRBV25-1 and TRBJ2-5, the complete variable domain reads EADIYQTPRYLVIGTGKKITLECSQTMGHDKMYWYQQDPGMELHLIHYSYGVNSTEKGDLSSESTVSRIRTEHFPLTLESARPSHTSQYLCASSGRTGGQQETQYFGPGTRLLVL.

The rearrangement uses TRBV20-1 and TRBJ2-7, with 8 bases matching TRBD2. The J segment lost 2 bases and the V segment lost 6 bases, leaving 9 bases of the junction unmatched. Germline V gene data show CDR1 as DFQATT and CDR2 as SNEGSKA (reference sequence). This CDR3 is 14 amino acids long. The CDR3: CSARAGGPTYEQYF. CDR3 DNA sequence: TGCAGTGCCCGCGCGGGGGGCCCGACCTACGAGCAGTACTTC.

The V gene is TRBV28, the J gene TRBJ2-5, with D possibly matching TRBD1 (5 bases). Trimming took off 5 bases at V and 2 bases at J, with 12 bases between the two ends. The CDR3 contains 14 residues. The germline CDR1 and CDR2 sequences are MDHEN and SYDVKM. CDR3 protein: CASSGDSRQETQYF. CDR3 bases: TGTGCCAGCAGTGGAGACAGCCGGCAAGAGACCCAGTACTTC. Filled out from reference TRBV28 and TRBJ2-5, the complete variable domain reads DVKVTQSSRYLVKRTGEKVFLECVQDMDHENMFWYRQDPGLGLRLIYFSYDVKMKEKGDIPEGYSVSREKKERFSLILESASTNQTSMYLCASSGDSRQETQYFGPGTRLLVL.